These 17 T cell receptor beta chains originate from one sample sequenced in a study of blood T cell repertoires in COVID-19. Sequencing used immunoSEQ multiplex PCR; TCRdb keeps in-frame clones, though not all of them. The sample has about 160,000 clones, about 85% seen once. Sequenced material: peripheral blood. Every receptor here comes from a woman in her forties or fifties with COVID-19, enrolled during active disease.

The gene calls are TRBV30 and TRBJ2-7, with unresolved D. Germline V gives CDR1 GTSNPN, CDR2 SVGIG (reference sequence). CDR3 length: 11 residues. V dropped 1 base and J dropped 4 bases, with 5 bases sitting between them. As DNA, the CDR3 is TGTGCCTGGAGTGACAGATACGAGCAGTACTTC. Translation: CAWSDRYEQYF.

V gene TRBV23-1 combines with J gene TRBJ1-6, with 7 bases matching TRBD1. TRBV23-1 is noted as an ORF with a role that remains uncertain. This CDR3 has 17 residues. Trimming at V came to 6 bases and at J to 4 bases, leaving 12 bases not matched to a gene. CDR3 protein: CASSRGGGQRYNSPLHF. The CDR3 bases are TGCGCCAGCAGCCGCGGGGGGGGACAGAGATATAATTCACCCCTCCACTTT.

The chain carries TRBV11-3 and TRBJ2-1; the D gene is possibly TRBD1 (5 bases). Germline CDR1 SGHNT, CDR2 YENEEA. The CDR3 has 12 amino acids. V gave up 4 bases and J gave up 8 bases, with 9 bases separating them. Here the CDR3 reads CASSWGLDEQFF. CDR3 DNA sequence: TGTGCCAGCAGCTGGGGCTTAGATGAGCAGTTCTTC.

The V call is TRBV5-8, the J call TRBJ2-1, with 12 bases lining up with TRBD2. Germline lookup yields CDR1 SGHTS and CDR2 YDEGEE. The length of the CDR3 is 16 residues. With V trimmed by 3 bases and J by 5 bases, 6 bases remained unmatched. Here the CDR3 DNA reads TGTGCCAGCAGCTCGAATCTAGCGGGGGGGCACAATGAGCAGTTCTTC. This sequence encodes CASSSNLAGGHNEQFF.

This clone was observed a handful of times. The V and J genes are TRBV2 and TRBJ1-2, with 7 nucleotides matching TRBD1. V lost 7 bases and J lost 2; bases outside the gene matches: 7. Germline V lookup: CDR1 SNHLY, CDR2 FYNNEI. CDR3 size: 14 residues. CDR3 region: CASTVSQGNYGYTF. CDR3 DNA: TGTGCCAGCACCGTTTCACAGGGGAACTATGGCTACACCTTC.

V usage is TRBV2 and J usage is TRBJ2-5; 12 bases agree with TRBD2. The CDR3 has 16 amino acids. Germline lookup yields CDR1 SNHLY and CDR2 FYNNEI. With 5 bases clipped from V and 5 bases from J, the junction kept 9 bases outside the gene matches. The CDR3 nucleotides read TGTGCCAGCAGTACGTCTAGCGGGGGGGCAGGGGAGACCCAGTACTTC. Protein product: CASSTSSGGAGETQYF.

The rearrangement joins TRBV7-6 to TRBJ1-1; TRBD1 is a possible D gene (5 bases). V was pared by 5 bases and J by 14 bases, with 21 bases between. The CDR3 runs to 13 residues. The germline CDR1 and CDR2 sequences are SGHVS and FNYEAQ. CDR3 in amino acids: CASSLPGGNPPFF. CDR3 in DNA: TGTGCCAGCAGCCTACCGGGGGGGAACCCACCATTCTTT.

The rearrangement links TRBV7-6 to TRBJ1-2; D perhaps matches TRBD1 (5 bases). The CDR3 extends over 15 amino acids. V lost 1 base and J 5 bases, leaving 14 bases between the germline ends. Germline CDR1 reads SGHVS; CDR2 reads FNYEAQ. Here the CDR3 DNA reads TGTGCCAGCAGCTTAGGTCTAGGGGCTGGTTATGGCTACACCTTC. Encoded protein: CASSLGLGAGYGYTF. The variable domain in full, completed from reference TRBV7-6 and TRBJ1-2, reads GAGVSQSPRYKVTKRGQDVALRCDPISGHVSLYWYRQALGQGPEFLTYFNYEAQQDKSGLPNDRFSAERPEGSISTLTIQRTEQRDSAMYRCASSLGLGAGYGYTFGSGTRLTVV.

J is TRBJ2-6 and V is TRBV9; possible D gene TRBD1, 6 bases. The CDR3 is 16 amino acids. The germline V and J ends were trimmed by 7 bases and 0 bases, with 14 bases remaining between them. Germline CDR1 and CDR2: SGDLS and YYNGEE. CDR3 nucleotides: TGTGCCAGCTCCGAGGGGGATAACTCTGGGGCCAACGTCCTGACTTTC. Its translation: CASSEGDNSGANVLTF.

This chain links TRBV14 with TRBJ2-7, with TRBD1 matching 7 bases. V lost 0 bases to trimming and J lost 3 bases; unmatched junction nucleotides: 5. Germline lookup yields CDR1 SGHDN and CDR2 FVKESK. The CDR3 totals 15 residues. CDR3 protein: CASSQDPGQNYEQYF. CDR3 in DNA: TGTGCCAGCAGCCAAGATCCGGGACAGAACTACGAGCAGTACTTC.

This sequence joins TRBV12-3 or TRBV12-4 and TRBJ1-2; D perhaps matches TRBD1 (6 bases). This CDR3 region has 12 residues. V lost 5 bases to trimming and J lost 8 bases, with 12 bases between them. The CDR3 loop is CASSPGDWGYTF. In nucleotides, the CDR3 is TGTGCCAGCAGTCCAGGGGATTGGGGCTACACCTTC.

This clone was seen once. J is TRBJ2-1 and V is TRBV19, with D possibly matching TRBD2 (6 bases). The germline V gene encodes CDR1 LNHDA and CDR2 SQIVND (reference sequence). V was clipped by 3 bases and J by 0 bases, with 9 bases between them. This CDR3 contains 15 residues. The CDR3 DNA sequence: TGTGCCAGTAGTATTGGGGGGTACTCCTACAATGAGCAGTTCTTC. Its translation: CASSIGGYSYNEQFF.

The chain joins TRBV19 to TRBJ2-7, with D perhaps matching TRBD1 (5 bases). The CDR3 has 14 residues. Per germline, CDR1 LNHDA and CDR2 SQIVND (reference sequence). Trimming took off 1 base at V and 5 bases at J, with 12 bases between the two ends. The CDR3 region has the DNA TGTGCCAGTAGTATAGGGCAGGGCGTCGACGAGCAGTACTTC. Encoded protein: CASSIGQGVDEQYF.

The V and J genes are TRBV6-1 and TRBJ1-4; D may be TRBD1 (6 bases). The V gene lost 1 base and the J gene lost 0 bases, with 6 bases spanning the gap. From germline, CDR1 is MNHNS and CDR2 SASEGT. This CDR3 is built from 15 residues. As DNA, the CDR3 is TGTGCCAGCAGTGAAGGGACAGCAACTAATGAAAAACTGTTTTTT. This gives the protein CASSEGTATNEKLFF.

This clone was found a few times. The V call is TRBV6-5, the J call TRBJ2-7, with a weak D call TRBD1 (5 bases). Trimming cost V 2 bases and J 2 bases, with 7 bases left between them. CDR3 length: 13 residues. Germline V lookup: CDR1 MNHEY, CDR2 SVGAGI. CDR3 sequence reads: CASSYGRAYEQYF. CDR3 coding DNA: TGTGCCAGCAGTTACGGCAGGGCCTACGAGCAGTACTTC.

The chain couples TRBV18 to TRBJ2-3, with a weak D call TRBD1 (5 bases). Trimming stripped 6 bases from V and 0 bases from J, with 16 bases between. The germline CDR1 and CDR2 sequences are KGHSH and LQKENI. The CDR3 consists of 16 residues. CDR3 sequence (DNA): TGTGCCAGCTCCGACCAGGGATTACCTAGCACAGATACGCAGTATTTT. Translating gives CASSDQGLPSTDTQYF.

The genes are TRBV30 and TRBJ2-7; 16 positions agree with TRBD2. Unmatched junction bases numbered 7, after V lost 3 bases and J lost 2 bases. The CDR3 length is 17 residues. From germline, CDR1 is GTSNPN and CDR2 SVGIG (reference sequence). CDR3 in DNA: TGTGCCTGGAGGTTGGGACTAGCGGGGGGGGGACCCTACGAGCAGTACTTC. Translation gives CAWRLGLAGGGPYEQYF.